This record concerns one TCR beta chain sequence. Germline V lookup: CDR1 SGHTA, CDR2 FQGNSA. The CDR3 runs to 13 residues. Trimming cost V 2 bases and J 9 bases; bases outside gene matches: 5. The sample originates from a study of chemoradiotherapy in HPV16-positive cancers. Data came from immunoSEQ multiplex PCR; TCRdb stores just in-frame clones and leaves some out. The table shows about 4,700 clones, with 70% to 90% occurring only once. The sample in question was tumor tissue, obtained from a patient who underwent chemoradiotherapy. The rearrangement uses TRBV7-2 and TRBJ2-7; 9 bases fit TRBD1. The receptor was isolated from a human donor with HPV-associated anogenital cancer. In DNA form, the CDR3 reads TGTGCCAGCAGCTTAAGGGACAGGGATTCGCAGTACTTC. This sequence encodes CASSLRDRDSQYF.